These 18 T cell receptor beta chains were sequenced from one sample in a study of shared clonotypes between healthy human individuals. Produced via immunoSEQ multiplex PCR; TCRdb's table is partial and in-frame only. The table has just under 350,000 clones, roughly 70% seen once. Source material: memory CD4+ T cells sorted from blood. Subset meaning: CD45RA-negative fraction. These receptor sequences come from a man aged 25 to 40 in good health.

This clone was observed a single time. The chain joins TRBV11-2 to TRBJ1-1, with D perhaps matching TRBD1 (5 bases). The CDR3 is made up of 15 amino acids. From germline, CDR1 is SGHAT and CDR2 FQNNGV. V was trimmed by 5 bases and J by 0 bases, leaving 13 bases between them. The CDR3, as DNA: TGTGCCAGCAGCCCTCTGGGGGGACTGAACACTGAAGCTTTCTTT. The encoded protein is CASSPLGGLNTEAFF.

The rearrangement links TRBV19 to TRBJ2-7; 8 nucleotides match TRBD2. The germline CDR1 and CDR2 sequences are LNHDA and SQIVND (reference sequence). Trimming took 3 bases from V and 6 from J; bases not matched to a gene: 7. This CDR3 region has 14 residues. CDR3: CASSMGLGVGEQYF. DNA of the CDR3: TGTGCCAGTAGTATGGGACTAGGCGTAGGCGAGCAGTACTTC.

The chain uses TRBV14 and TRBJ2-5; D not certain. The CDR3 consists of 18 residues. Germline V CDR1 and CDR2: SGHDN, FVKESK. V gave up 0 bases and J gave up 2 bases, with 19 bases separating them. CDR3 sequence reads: CASSQEVLHLGLQETQYF. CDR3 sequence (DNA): TGTGCCAGCAGCCAAGAAGTACTACACCTGGGATTACAAGAGACCCAGTACTTC.

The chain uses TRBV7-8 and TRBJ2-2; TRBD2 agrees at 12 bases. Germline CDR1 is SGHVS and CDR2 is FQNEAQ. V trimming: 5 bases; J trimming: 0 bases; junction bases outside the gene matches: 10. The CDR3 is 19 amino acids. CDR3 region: CASSPGLAGSHANTGELFF. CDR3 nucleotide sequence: TGTGCCAGCAGCCCCGGACTAGCGGGATCTCACGCGAACACCGGGGAGCTGTTTTTT.

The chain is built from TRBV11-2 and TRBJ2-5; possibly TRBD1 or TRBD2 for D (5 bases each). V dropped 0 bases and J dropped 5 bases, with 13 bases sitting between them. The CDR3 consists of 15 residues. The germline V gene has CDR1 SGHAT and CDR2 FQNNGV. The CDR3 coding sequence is TGTGCCAGCAGCTTAGATACCGGGGCTCGGGAGACCCAGTACTTC. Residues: CASSLDTGARETQYF.

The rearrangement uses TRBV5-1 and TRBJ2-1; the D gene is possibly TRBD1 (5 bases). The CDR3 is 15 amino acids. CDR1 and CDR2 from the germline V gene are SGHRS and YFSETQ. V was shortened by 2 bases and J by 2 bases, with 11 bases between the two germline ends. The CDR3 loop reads CASSFDSSPYNEQFF. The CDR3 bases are TGCGCCAGCAGCTTTGACAGTTCTCCCTACAATGAGCAGTTCTTC.

In DNA, the CDR3 is TGTGCCAGCAGTGAAGGCATTCTGGGCGGGGTGCAGTACTTC. As protein: CASSEGILGGVQYF. This chain links TRBV6-1 with TRBJ2-7; possible D gene TRBD2, 6 bases. The CDR3 is made up of 14 amino acids. Germline CDR1 reads MNHNS; CDR2 reads SASEGT. V was shortened by 1 base and J by 9 bases, with 16 bases between the two germline ends.

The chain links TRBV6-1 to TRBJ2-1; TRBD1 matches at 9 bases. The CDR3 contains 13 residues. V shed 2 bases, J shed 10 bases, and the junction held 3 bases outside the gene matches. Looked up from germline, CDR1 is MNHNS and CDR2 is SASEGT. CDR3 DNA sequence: TGTGCCAGCAGTGAAATGGGACAGGGAGAGCAGTTCTTC. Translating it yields CASSEMGQGEQFF.

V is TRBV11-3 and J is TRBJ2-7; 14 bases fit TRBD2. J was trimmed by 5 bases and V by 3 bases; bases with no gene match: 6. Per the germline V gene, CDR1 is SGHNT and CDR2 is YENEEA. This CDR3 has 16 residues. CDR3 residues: CASSFGLAGGTHEQYF. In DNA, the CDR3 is TGTGCCAGCAGCTTTGGACTAGCGGGAGGCACCCACGAGCAGTACTTC. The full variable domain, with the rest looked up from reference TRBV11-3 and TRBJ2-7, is EAGVVQSPRYKIIEKKQPVAFWCNPISGHNTLYWYLQNLGQGPELLIRYENEEAVDDSQLPKDRFSAERLKGVDSTLKIQPAELGDSAVYLCASSFGLAGGTHEQYFGPGTRLTVT.

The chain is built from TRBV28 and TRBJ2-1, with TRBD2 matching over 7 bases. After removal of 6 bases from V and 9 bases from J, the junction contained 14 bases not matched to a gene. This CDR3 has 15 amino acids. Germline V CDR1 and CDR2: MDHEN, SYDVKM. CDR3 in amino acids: CASSPRAPSGTEQFF. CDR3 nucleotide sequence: TGTGCCAGCAGCCCGCGCGCCCCAAGCGGGACTGAGCAGTTCTTC.

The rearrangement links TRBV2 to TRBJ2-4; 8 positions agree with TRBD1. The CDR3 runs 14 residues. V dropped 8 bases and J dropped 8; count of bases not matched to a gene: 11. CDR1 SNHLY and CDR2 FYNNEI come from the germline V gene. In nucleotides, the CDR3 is TGTGCCAGCGGGGCTTCGACAGGGGCGGACATTCAGTACTTC. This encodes CASGASTGADIQYF. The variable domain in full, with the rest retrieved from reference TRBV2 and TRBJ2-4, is EPEVTQTPSHQVTQMGQEVILRCVPISNHLYFYWYRQILGQKVEFLVSFYNNEISEKSEIFDDQFSVERPDGSNFTLKIRSTKLEDSAMYFCASGASTGADIQYFGAGTRLSVL.

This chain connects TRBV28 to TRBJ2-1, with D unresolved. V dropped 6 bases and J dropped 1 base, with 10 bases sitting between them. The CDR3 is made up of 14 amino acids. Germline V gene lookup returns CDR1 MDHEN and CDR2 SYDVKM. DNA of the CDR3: TGTGCCAGCAGCTCCGGGTGGTCCTACAATGAGCAGTTCTTC. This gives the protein CASSSGWSYNEQFF.

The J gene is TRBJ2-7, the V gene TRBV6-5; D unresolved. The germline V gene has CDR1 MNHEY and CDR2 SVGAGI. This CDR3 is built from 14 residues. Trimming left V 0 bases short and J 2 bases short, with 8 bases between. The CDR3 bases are TGTGCCAGCAGTTACTCGAGCGCCACCTACGAGCAGTACTTC. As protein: CASSYSSATYEQYF.

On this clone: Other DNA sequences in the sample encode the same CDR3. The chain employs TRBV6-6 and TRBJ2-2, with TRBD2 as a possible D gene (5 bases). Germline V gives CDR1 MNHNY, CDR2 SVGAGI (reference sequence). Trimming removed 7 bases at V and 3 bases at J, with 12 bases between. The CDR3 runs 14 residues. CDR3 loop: CASTLAWDTGELFF. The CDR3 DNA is TGTGCCAGCACCTTAGCGTGGGACACCGGGGAGCTGTTTTTT.

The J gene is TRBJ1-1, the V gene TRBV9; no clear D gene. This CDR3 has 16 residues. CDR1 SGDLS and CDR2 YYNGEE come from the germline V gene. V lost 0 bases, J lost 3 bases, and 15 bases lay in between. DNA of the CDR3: TGTGCCAGCAGCGTAGGGGTCAGTATAGGGCACACTGAAGCTTTCTTT. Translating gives CASSVGVSIGHTEAFF. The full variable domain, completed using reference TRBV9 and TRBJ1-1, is DSGVTQTPKHLITATGQRVTLRCSPRSGDLSVYWYQQSLDQGLQFLIQYYNGEERAKGNILERFSAQQFPDLHSELNLSSLELGDSALYFCASSVGVSIGHTEAFFGQGTRLTVV.

The CDR3 coding sequence is TGTGCCTGGAGTGTCCCCTTGGGGGTTCGGCAGCCCCAGCATTTT. It is translated as CAWSVPLGVRQPQHF. The chain uses TRBV30 and TRBJ1-5, with a possible D match to TRBD1 (5 bases). CDR1 GTSNPN and CDR2 SVGIG come from the germline V gene (reference sequence). This CDR3 is built from 15 residues. Trimming took off 0 bases at V and 7 bases at J, with 16 bases between the two ends. The full variable domain, with the rest looked up from reference TRBV30 and TRBJ1-5, is SQTIHQWPATLVQPVGSPLSLECTVEGTSNPNLYWYRQAAGRGLQLLFYSVGIGQISSEVPQNLSASRPQDRQFILSSKKLLLSDSGFYLCAWSVPLGVRQPQHFGDGTRLSIL.

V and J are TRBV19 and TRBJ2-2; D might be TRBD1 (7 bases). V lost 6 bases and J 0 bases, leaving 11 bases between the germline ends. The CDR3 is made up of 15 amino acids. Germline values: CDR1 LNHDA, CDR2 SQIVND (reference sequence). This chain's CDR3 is CASRAGQTNTGELFF. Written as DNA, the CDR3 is TGTGCCAGTAGGGCGGGACAGACGAACACCGGGGAGCTGTTTTTT. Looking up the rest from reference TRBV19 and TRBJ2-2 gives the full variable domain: DGGITQSPKYLFRKEGQNVTLSCEQNLNHDAMYWYRQDPGQGLRLIYYSQIVNDFQKGDIAEGYSVSREKKESFPLTVTSAQKNPTAFYLCASRAGQTNTGELFFGEGSRLTVL.

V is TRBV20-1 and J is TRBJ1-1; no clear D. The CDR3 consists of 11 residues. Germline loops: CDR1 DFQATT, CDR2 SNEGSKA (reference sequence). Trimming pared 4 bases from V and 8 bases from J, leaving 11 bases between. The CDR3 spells CSAIVRNEAFF. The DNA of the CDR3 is TGCAGTGCTATCGTCCGTAACGAAGCTTTCTTT.